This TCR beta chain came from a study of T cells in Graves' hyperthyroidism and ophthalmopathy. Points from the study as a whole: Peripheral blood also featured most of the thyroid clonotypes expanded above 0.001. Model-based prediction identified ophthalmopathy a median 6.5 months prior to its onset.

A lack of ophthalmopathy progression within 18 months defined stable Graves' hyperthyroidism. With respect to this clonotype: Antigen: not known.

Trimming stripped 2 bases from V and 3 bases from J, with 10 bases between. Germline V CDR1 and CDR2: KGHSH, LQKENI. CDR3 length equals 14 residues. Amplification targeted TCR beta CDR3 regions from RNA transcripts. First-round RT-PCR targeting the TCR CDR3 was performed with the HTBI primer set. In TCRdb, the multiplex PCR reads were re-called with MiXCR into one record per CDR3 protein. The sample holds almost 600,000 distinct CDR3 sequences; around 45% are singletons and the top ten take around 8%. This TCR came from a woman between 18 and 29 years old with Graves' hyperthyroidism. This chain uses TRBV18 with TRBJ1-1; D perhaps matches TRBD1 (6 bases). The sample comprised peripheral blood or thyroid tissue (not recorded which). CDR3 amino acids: CASSPKGGDTEAFF. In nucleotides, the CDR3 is TGTGCCAGCTCACCAAAGGGGGGGGACACTGAAGCTTTCTTT.